Only a few counts were recorded for the clone carrying this T cell receptor (beta chain). What it binds is not known. The data are from a study of T cell repertoires in cytomegalovirus infection. Study context: Researchers turned to recently identified HLA-C-restricted CMV epitopes as well as well-studied HLA-B-restricted ones. Matching HLA type and CMV infection were both indicated by public TCR beta signatures.

This CDR3 comprises 13 residues. Looked up from germline, CDR1 is SNHLY and CDR2 is FYNNEI. The germline V and J ends were trimmed by 3 bases and 2 bases, with 8 bases remaining between them. Whole-study results and caveats: Dominating the ex vivo response were TCR beta clonotypes that were CMV-specific and HLA-C-restricted.

TCRdb analysed the reads with MiXCR anew, one entry per CDR3 protein. Here the sample spans hundreds of thousands of distinct CDR3 sequences, roughly a third being singletons. The clonotype originates from a human donor in good health (CMV status not recorded). Some clones in this sample may be carry-over from other donors' samples. V gene TRBV2 combines with J gene TRBJ2-7; D unresolved. The source was cultured PBMCs, collected from culture after CMV antigen stimulation. The CDR3 loop reads CASSEITPYEQYV. Written as DNA, the CDR3 is TGTGCCAGCAGTGAGATTACCCCCTACGAGCAGTACGTC.